The T cell receptor (beta chain) under discussion was sequenced for a study of blood T cell repertoires in COVID-19. Overall study context: Specimens from acute and convalescent COVID-19 originated in the United States, Italy and Spain. Sources were T cells, B-cell-depleted T cells, or PBMCs; the material itself was cDNA or gDNA.

The table lists this clone with many counts. In the original workflow: Reference gene primer amplification in the assay estimated nucleated cell counts. Generated by immunoSEQ multiplex PCR, the TCRdb table keeps only in-frame clones and is missing some. For V, J and clone size, that table is used; D and trimming come from the DNA. Of 220,000 or so clones listed, 75% to 90% are singletons. Germline V gives CDR1 SEHNR, CDR2 FQNEAQ (reference sequence). The CDR3 spans 13 residues. The V end was cut by 1 base, the J end by 1 base, with 4 bases between. The TCR was taken from a woman aged 18-35 years in a cohort exposed to, infected with or recovered from COVID-19 (not recorded which). The V gene is TRBV7-9, the J gene TRBJ1-1; unclear D gene. The sample was PBMCs or T cells enriched from blood (not recorded which). The CDR3 loop reads CASSLGRNTEAFF. The CDR3 DNA reads as TGTGCCAGCAGCTTAGGGAGGAACACTGAAGCTTTCTTT.